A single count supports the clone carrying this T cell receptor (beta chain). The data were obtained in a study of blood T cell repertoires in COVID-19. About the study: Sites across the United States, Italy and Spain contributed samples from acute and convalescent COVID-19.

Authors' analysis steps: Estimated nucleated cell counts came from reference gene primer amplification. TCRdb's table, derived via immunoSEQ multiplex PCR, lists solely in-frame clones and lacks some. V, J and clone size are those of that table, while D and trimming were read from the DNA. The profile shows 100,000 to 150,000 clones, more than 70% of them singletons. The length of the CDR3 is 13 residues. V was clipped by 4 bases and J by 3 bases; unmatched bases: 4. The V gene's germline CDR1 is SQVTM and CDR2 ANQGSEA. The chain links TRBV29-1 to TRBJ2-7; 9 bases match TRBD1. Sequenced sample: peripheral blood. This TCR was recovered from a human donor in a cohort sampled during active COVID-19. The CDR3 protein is CSVGGTGLYEQYF. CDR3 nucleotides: TGCAGCGTTGGAGGGACAGGGCTCTACGAGCAGTACTTC.